These 27 T cell receptor beta chains share one sample of origin, sequenced in a study of cytomegalovirus exposure and HLA in healthy donors. The study ran its PCR with 60 Vbeta and 13 Jbeta primers. Profiled with immunoSEQ multiplex PCR; TCRdb holds only in-frame clones, not every one. The sample includes 170,000 or so clones, roughly 85% of them seen just once. The specimen was PBMCs. These receptors all stem from a woman in her forties in good health and CMV-seronegative.

The J gene is TRBJ1-1, the V gene TRBV10-3; D is unclear. The J call may be incorrect, as the DNA end agrees better with TRBJ2-2. The germline V gene encodes CDR1 ENHRY and CDR2 SYGVKD. The CDR3 runs to 15 residues. CDR3: CAISAGGENTGELFF. The CDR3 nucleotides read TGTGCCATCAGTGCCGGCGGAGAGAACACCGGGGAGCTGTTTTTT.

This clone showed up just a few times. V and J are TRBV2 and TRBJ1-2; a possible D gene is TRBD1 (5 bases). Germline V gene lookup returns CDR1 SNHLY and CDR2 FYNNEI. Trimming stripped 8 bases from V and 4 bases from J, with 14 bases between. The CDR3 is 13 residues long. CDR3 protein: CASLGGVGYGYTF. The CDR3 nucleotides read TGTGCCAGCCTGGGGGGGGTCGGCTATGGCTACACCTTC.

Points on this clone: This same CDR3 is encoded by further DNA sequences in the sample. The V gene is TRBV19, the J gene TRBJ1-5; 9 positions match TRBD1. This CDR3 has 14 residues. Germline V gives CDR1 LNHDA, CDR2 SQIVND (reference sequence). The V gene end was trimmed by 4 bases and the J gene end by 2 bases; junction bases not matched to a gene: 0. The CDR3 DNA sequence: TGTGCCAGTAGTAGGACAGGGGGCAATCAGCCCCAGCATTTT. Translated: CASSRTGGNQPQHF.

V is TRBV27 and J is TRBJ1-5; D gene ambiguous. The CDR3 runs 18 residues. V lost 4 bases and J 1 base, leaving 20 bases between the germline ends. Per the germline V gene, CDR1 is MNHEY and CDR2 is SMNVEV (reference sequence). CDR3 amino acids: CASSSRGASLRSNQPQHF. In nucleotides, the CDR3 is TGTGCCAGCAGTTCTAGAGGAGCCTCCTTGAGAAGCAATCAGCCCCAGCATTTT.

The rearrangement links TRBV5-1 to TRBJ2-4; 7 bases map to TRBD1. The V gene end was trimmed by 4 bases and the J gene end by 0 bases; junction bases not matched to a gene: 16. From germline, CDR1 is SGHRS and CDR2 YFSETQ. The CDR3 is made up of 19 amino acids. CDR3 nucleotide sequence: TGCGCCAGCAGCAGCGGCGACAGGGCCCTCTTCCCAGCCAAAAACATTCAGTACTTC. Its protein is CASSSGDRALFPAKNIQYF.

The chain is built from TRBV27 and TRBJ2-3, with 7 nucleotides matching TRBD2. J lost 1 base, V lost 3 bases, and 1 base had no gene match. CDR3 length: 14 amino acids. CDR1 is MNHEY, CDR2 SMNVEV, per germline (reference sequence). CDR3 sequence reads: CASSFGLGTDTQYF. The CDR3 DNA is TGTGCCAGCAGTTTTGGACTAGGCACAGATACGCAGTATTTT.

In nucleotides, the CDR3 is TGTGCCACCAGCGGGGAAACCTACGAGCAGTACTTC. It translates to CATSGETYEQYF. V gene TRBV6-1 combines with J gene TRBJ2-7; the match to TRBD2 covers 7 bases. V shed 10 bases, J shed 2 bases, and the junction held 5 bases outside the gene matches. CDR3 size: 12 residues. Germline values: CDR1 MNHNS, CDR2 SASEGT.

The rearrangement joins TRBV29-1 to TRBJ1-1; tentative D call: TRBD1 (5 bases). The germline gives CDR1 SQVTM, CDR2 ANQGSEA. The CDR3 length is 13 residues. The V gene lost 5 bases and the J gene lost 1 base, with 11 bases spanning the gap. The chain's CDR3 is CSVTGGWNTEAFF. Written as DNA, the CDR3 is TGCAGCGTTACGGGGGGGTGGAACACTGAAGCTTTCTTT.

This clone was seen a single time. The chain uses TRBV7-2 and TRBJ2-7; tentative D call: TRBD1 (6 bases). Germline V lookup: CDR1 SGHTA, CDR2 FQGNSA. The CDR3 contains 14 residues. V dropped 2 bases and J dropped 5 bases, with 13 bases sitting between them. Written as DNA, the CDR3 is TGTGCCAGCAGCTTACACAGGGCTAGGAACGAGCAGTACTTC. Protein product: CASSLHRARNEQYF. The full variable domain, in which reference TRBV7-2 and TRBJ2-7 provide the parts outside the CDR3, is GAGVSQSPSNKVTEKGKDVELRCDPISGHTALYWYRQSLGQGLEFLIYFQGNSAPDKSGLPSDRFSAERTGGSVSTLTIQRTQQEDSAVYLCASSLHRARNEQYFGPGTRLTVT.

This chain connects TRBV28 to TRBJ2-6; D perhaps matches TRBD2 (6 bases). This CDR3 spans 16 amino acids. The germline V and J ends were trimmed by 2 bases and 0 bases, with 8 bases remaining between them. Germline V lookup: CDR1 MDHEN, CDR2 SYDVKM. The CDR3 nucleotides are TGTGCCAGCAGTTTAGTGGGGGGCTCTGGGGCCAACGTCCTGACTTTC. Its protein product is CASSLVGGSGANVLTF.

This clone was observed a single time. The chain joins TRBV10-3 to TRBJ2-3, with 10 bases fitting TRBD1. The CDR3 extends over 13 amino acids. CDR1 ENHRY and CDR2 SYGVKD come from the germline V gene. The V segment lost 8 bases and the J segment 3 bases; nucleotides outside the gene matches: 2. CDR3 loop: CAIGGQGTDTQYF. The CDR3 region has the DNA TGTGCCATCGGGGGACAGGGGACAGATACGCAGTATTTT.

The V and J genes are TRBV6-6 and TRBJ2-1; TRBD2 might be the D (5 bases). CDR1 is MNHNY, CDR2 SVGAGI, per germline (reference sequence). Trimming left V 7 bases short and J 1 base short, with 14 bases between. The CDR3 is 15 residues long. The CDR3 bases are TGTGCCAGCAACCCCTTCGGCGGGTCCTACAATGAGCAGTTCTTC. Protein product: CASNPFGGSYNEQFF.

The chain combines TRBV5-1 with TRBJ2-3; TRBD1 matches 9 bases. The CDR3 is 15 residues long. Trimming cost V 4 bases and J 3 bases; bases outside gene matches: 6. Germline loops: CDR1 SGHRS, CDR2 YFSETQ. The CDR3 sequence: CASSTTGGLTDTQYF. In nucleotides, the CDR3 is TGCGCCAGCAGCACGACAGGGGGTTTGACAGATACGCAGTATTTT.

This sequence joins TRBV5-6 and TRBJ2-1, with a possible D match to TRBD2 (5 bases). The germline CDR1 and CDR2 sequences are SGHDT and YYEEEE. V lost 3 bases and J lost 14, with 18 bases in between. The CDR3 runs to 13 residues. CDR3 DNA: TGTGCCAGCAGCTCGTGGGTAGACTCGCGGGAGTTCTTC. Translating it yields CASSSWVDSREFF.

The rearrangement uses TRBV5-1 and TRBJ1-4; TRBD1 matches at 8 bases. Trimming at V came to 4 bases and at J to 6 bases, leaving 5 bases not matched to a gene. The CDR3 is 14 residues long. Germline V lookup: CDR1 SGHRS, CDR2 YFSETQ. The DNA for the CDR3 is TGCGCCAGCAGCAAGACAGGGGTCGATGAAAAACTGTTTTTT. Protein product: CASSKTGVDEKLFF.

The chain links TRBV18 to TRBJ2-5; D is ambiguous. Judging by the DNA end, TRBJ2-7 fits better; the J call may be wrong. In germline, CDR1 is KGHSH, CDR2 LQKENI. The CDR3 has 12 amino acids. CDR3 DNA sequence: TGTGCCAGCTCACCAGGGCAGTACGAGCAGTACTTC. Protein: CASSPGQYEQYF.

This clone has just one count. The chain has TRBV15 and TRBJ1-4, with D possibly being TRBD1 (5 bases). Trimming removed 1 base at V and 5 bases at J, with 8 bases between. This CDR3 region has 14 residues. CDR1 and CDR2 (germline): LNHNV, YYDKDF (reference sequence). In DNA form, the CDR3 reads TGTGCCACCAGCAGAGTTGGACAAAATGAAAAACTGTTTTTT. This translates into CATSRVGQNEKLFF.

The chain employs TRBV5-1 and TRBJ2-2; 8 nucleotides match TRBD2. V dropped 3 bases and J dropped 1; count of bases not matched to a gene: 8. Germline CDR1 and CDR2: SGHRS and YFSETQ. The CDR3 extends over 17 amino acids. CDR3 sequence (DNA): TGCGCCAGCAGCTCACTCCTCGGGGGGGTGAACACCGGGGAGCTGTTTTTT. This encodes CASSSLLGGVNTGELFF.

The chain links TRBV27 to TRBJ1-6; D is uncertain. The CDR3 sequence is 12 residues long. Trimming removed 6 bases at V and 9 bases at J, with 9 bases between. Germline V gives CDR1 MNHEY, CDR2 SMNVEV (reference sequence). In DNA, the CDR3 is TGTGCCAGCAGGAGCCCGTTTTCACCCCTCCACTTT. Its translation: CASRSPFSPLHF.

This clone was counted between two and nine times. The chain is built from TRBV5-4 and TRBJ2-1; no clear D gene. Per germline, CDR1 SGHNT and CDR2 YYREEE (reference sequence). Trimming stripped 1 base from V and 8 bases from J, with 16 bases between. This CDR3 is built from 15 residues. CDR3 DNA: TGTGCCAGCAGCTTGAGTGGCGGAACCGTCGATGAGCAGTTCTTC. Its translation: CASSLSGGTVDEQFF.

This clone has more than one count but fewer than ten. The chain links TRBV6-1 to TRBJ1-4; TRBD1 matches 9 bases. The length of the CDR3 is 17 residues. Germline V gene lookup returns CDR1 MNHNS and CDR2 SASEGT. The J segment lost 3 bases and the V segment lost 4 bases, leaving 9 bases of the junction unmatched. The CDR3 is CASSGNRGRVSNEKLFF. The CDR3, as DNA: TGTGCCAGCAGTGGTAACAGGGGGCGGGTTTCTAATGAAAAACTGTTTTTT.

This clone has only a few counts. The gene calls are TRBV5-6 and TRBJ2-7; the match to TRBD2 covers 8 bases. Germline values: CDR1 SGHDT, CDR2 YYEEEE. This CDR3 region has 14 residues. V lost 4 bases, J lost 5 bases, and 8 bases stayed unmatched. The CDR3 loop reads CASSPSGSANEQYF. The DNA of the CDR3 is TGTGCCAGCAGCCCGAGCGGGAGTGCCAACGAGCAGTACTTC. Drawing the rest from reference TRBV5-6 and TRBJ2-7, the complete variable domain is DAGVTQSPTHLIKTRGQQVTLRCSPKSGHDTVSWYQQALGQGPQFIFQYYEEEERQRGNFPDRFSGHQFPNYSSELNVNALLLGDSALYLCASSPSGSANEQYFGPGTRLTVT.

The chain recombines TRBV5-1 with TRBJ2-3; 7 bases map to TRBD1. In germline, CDR1 is SGHRS, CDR2 YFSETQ. J lost 2 bases, V lost 4 bases, and 7 bases had no gene match. The length of the CDR3 is 15 residues. Here the CDR3 reads CASSPGQVNTDTQYF. DNA for the CDR3: TGCGCCAGCAGCCCCGGACAGGTGAACACAGATACGCAGTATTTT.

The chain has TRBV2 and TRBJ1-5; D unresolved. The germline gives CDR1 SNHLY, CDR2 FYNNEI. The CDR3 consists of 13 residues. The germline V and J ends were trimmed by 4 bases and 4 bases, with 8 bases remaining between them. The CDR3 spells CASSAGKNQPQHF. In nucleotides, the CDR3 is TGTGCCAGCAGTGCCGGTAAGAATCAGCCCCAGCATTTT.

The V and J genes are TRBV19 and TRBJ2-1, with 7 bases matching TRBD1. Germline V gene data show CDR1 as LNHDA and CDR2 as SQIVND (reference sequence). This CDR3 is built from 14 residues. V gave up 6 bases and J gave up 3 bases; unmatched junction bases: 5. Here the CDR3 DNA reads TGTGCCAGTAGCCCAAGGGACAGCTACAATGAGCAGTTCTTC. This codes for CASSPRDSYNEQFF.

The chain joins TRBV5-1 to TRBJ2-3; D may be TRBD1 (6 bases). Germline CDR1 and CDR2: SGHRS and YFSETQ. Trimming took off 5 bases at V and 6 bases at J, with 22 bases between the two ends. The length of the CDR3 is 16 residues. This chain's CDR3 is CASSPIGLATGDTQYF. Written as DNA, the CDR3 is TGCGCCAGCAGTCCGATAGGACTCGCCACAGGGGATACGCAGTATTTT. Combining the CDR3 with reference TRBV5-1 and TRBJ2-3 gives the whole variable domain KAGVTQTPRYLIKTRGQQVTLSCSPISGHRSVSWYQQTPGQGLQFLFEYFSETQRNKGNFPGRFSGRQFSNSRSEMNVSTLELGDSALYLCASSPIGLATGDTQYFGPGTRLTVL.

V usage is TRBV5-1 and J usage is TRBJ1-2, with TRBD1 matching over 8 bases. The length of the CDR3 is 14 residues. Germline lookup yields CDR1 SGHRS and CDR2 YFSETQ. J lost 7 bases, V lost 0 bases, and 5 bases had no gene match. CDR3 residues: CASSLGQGAPGYTF. The CDR3 DNA reads TGCGCCAGCAGCTTGGGGCAGGGGGCCCCTGGCTACACCTTC.